This T cell receptor (beta chain) was sequenced during a study of siplizumab effects on memory and regulatory T cells. Findings and caveats of the study: Alloreactive sequences that could be traced to unstimulated CD4+ memory cells showed a significant reduction under siplizumab. Among mappable alloreactive CD4+ clones, the Treg-derived fraction averaged 68.8% with siplizumab versus more than 25% in controls. There was no confirmation of the suppressive function of proliferating Tregs from siplizumab cultures.

The CDR3 extends over 11 amino acids. The ends were cut back, 8 bases at V and 0 bases at J, with 8 bases in the middle. CDR1 and CDR2 from the germline V gene are DFQATT and SNEGSKA (reference sequence). Here immunoSEQ multiplex PCR was the method, and the copy in TCRdb shows in-frame clones only, minus some. The sample contains about 87,000 clones, about 94% of which appear only once. Details on this clone: Its target is not known.

The chain is built from TRBV20-1 and TRBJ2-7; D not certain. The clonotype originates from a human donor in good health. The sequencing sample was made of non-Treg CD4+ T cells sorted from blood. In DNA, the CDR3 is TGCAGTCCCTCGAACTCCTACGAGCAGTACTTC. Translated: CSPSNSYEQYF.